This T cell receptor (beta chain) stems from a study of T cell changes during pregnancy in multiple sclerosis. Germline trimming cut 0 bases from V and 9 bases from J; bases unmatched to any gene: 7. The V gene's germline CDR1 is MNHEY and CDR2 SVGAGI. The CDR3 extends over 16 amino acids. Sequenced by immunoSEQ multiplex PCR; TCRdb stores in-frame clones only, minus some. The table lists more than 55,000 clones, 91% of them singletons. The rearrangement joins TRBV6-5 to TRBJ2-1, with 11 bases fitting TRBD2. The sample here was peripheral blood, taken in the third trimester of pregnancy. This receptor was obtained from a female donor in good health, enrolled as a control in a pregnancy study. DNA for the CDR3: TGTGCCAGCAGTTACTCCAAGGGACTAGCGGTGGGTGAGCAGTTCTTC. Protein product: CASSYSKGLAVGEQFF.